This T cell receptor beta chain was profiled in a study of radiation and T cells in renal cell carcinoma. The overall study: Nephrectomy followed 15 Gy stereotactic body radiation by 4 weeks.

Time point: blood 2 weeks post-SBRT. Treatment noted: 15 Gy SBRT to primary tumor, nephrectomy 4 weeks later. Blood was sampled at baseline, 2 weeks and 4 weeks after SBRT. CDR3 length equals 13 residues. The J segment lost 1 base and the V segment lost 7 bases, leaving 4 bases of the junction unmatched. Germline V gene lookup returns CDR1 SQVTM and CDR2 ANQGSEA. TCRdb's table, derived via immunoSEQ multiplex PCR, lists solely in-frame clones and lacks some. This table holds 150,000 or so clones, roughly 87% found once. This clone was seen more than once but under ten times. The chain uses TRBV29-1 and TRBJ1-1; TRBD1 matches at 9 bases. This material consisted of blood, taken from a patient whose treatment included radiotherapy and nephrectomy. This receptor was identified in a woman in her fifties or sixties with renal cell carcinoma. CDR3 bases: TGCAGCGGGACGGGACAGGGGAACACTGAAGCTTTCTTT. Protein sequence: CSGTGQGNTEAFF.